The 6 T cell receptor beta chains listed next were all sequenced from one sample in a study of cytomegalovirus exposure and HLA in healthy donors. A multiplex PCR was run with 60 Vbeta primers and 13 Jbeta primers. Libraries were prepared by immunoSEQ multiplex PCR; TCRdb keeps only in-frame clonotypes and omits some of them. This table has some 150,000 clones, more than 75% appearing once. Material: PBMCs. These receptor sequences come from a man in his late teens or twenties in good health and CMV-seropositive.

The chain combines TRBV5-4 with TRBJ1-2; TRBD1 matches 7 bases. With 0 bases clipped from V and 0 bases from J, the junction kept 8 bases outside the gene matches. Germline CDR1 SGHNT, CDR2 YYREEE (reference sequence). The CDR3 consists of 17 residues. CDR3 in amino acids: CASSLVAGGDPNYGYTF. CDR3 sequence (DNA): TGTGCCAGCAGCTTGGTGGCAGGGGGTGACCCTAACTATGGCTACACCTTC.

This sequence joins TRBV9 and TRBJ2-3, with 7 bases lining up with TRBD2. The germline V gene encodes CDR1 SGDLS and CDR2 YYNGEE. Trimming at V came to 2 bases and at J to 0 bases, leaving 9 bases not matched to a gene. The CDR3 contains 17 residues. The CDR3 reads CASSVSWAGASTDTQYF. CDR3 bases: TGTGCCAGCAGCGTCTCCTGGGCGGGAGCTAGCACAGATACGCAGTATTTT.

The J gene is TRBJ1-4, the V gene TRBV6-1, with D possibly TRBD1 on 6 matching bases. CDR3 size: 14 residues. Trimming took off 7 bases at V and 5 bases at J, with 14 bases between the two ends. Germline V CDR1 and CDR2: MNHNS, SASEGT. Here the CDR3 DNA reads TGTGCCAGCATACGAGGACAGTTGAATGAAAAACTGTTTTTT. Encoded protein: CASIRGQLNEKLFF.

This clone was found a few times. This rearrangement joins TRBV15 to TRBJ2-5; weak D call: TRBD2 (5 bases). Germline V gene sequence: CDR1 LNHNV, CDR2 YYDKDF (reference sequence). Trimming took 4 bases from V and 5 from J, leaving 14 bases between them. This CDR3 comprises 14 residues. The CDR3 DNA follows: TGTGCCACCAGCACCGGGTCCACGGGGGAGACCCAGTACTTC. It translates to CATSTGSTGETQYF.

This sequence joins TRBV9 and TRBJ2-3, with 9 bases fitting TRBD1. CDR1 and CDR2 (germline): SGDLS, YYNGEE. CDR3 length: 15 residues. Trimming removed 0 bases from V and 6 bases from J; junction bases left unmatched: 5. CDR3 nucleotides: TGTGCCAGCAGCGTAGCGACAGGGGGTCGGGATACGCAGTATTTT. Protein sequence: CASSVATGGRDTQYF.

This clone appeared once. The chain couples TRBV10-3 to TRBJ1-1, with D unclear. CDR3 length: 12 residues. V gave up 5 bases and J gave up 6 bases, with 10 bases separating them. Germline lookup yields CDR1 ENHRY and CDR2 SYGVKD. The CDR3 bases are TGTGCCATCAGTACAGATCTGGCTGAAGCTTTCTTT. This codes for CAISTDLAEAFF.